This T cell receptor beta chain stems from a study of CXCR3-negative and CXCR3-positive naive CD8 T cells. General observations from the study: TRBV-TRBJ usage matched between naive CXCR3-negative and CXCR3-positive cells but not between memory cells. Comparison of naive cells showed more hydrophobic TRB CDR3s in CXCR3-positive than in CXCR3-negative naive cells.

The TRB libraries of cDNA were built by UMI-labeled 5' RACE. After re-calling the 5' RACE reads, TCRdb lists one entry per CDR3 protein, DNA absent. Recorded for this sample: some 150,000 distinct CDR3 sequences. The study sorted every CD8+ T cell subset in triplicate at approximately 300,000 cells each. Phenotypically, naive CD8+ T cells corresponded to CD45RO-CCR7+CD27+CD95-. CDR3 length: 14 residues. Germline V gives CDR1 LNHDA, CDR2 SQIVND (reference sequence). Turning to this clonotype: The antigen is not known.

Sequenced input: naive CXCR3+ CD8+ T cells from blood. Stated subset: CD45RO-CCR7+CD27+CD95- naive CD8+ T cells expressing CXCR3 (TNR3+). The TCR originated in a human donor in good health. Some clones in this sample may be carry-over from other donors' samples. The V gene is TRBV19, the J gene TRBJ1-1. The CDR3 here is CASSIWDGNTEAFF.